This passage covers 10 T cell receptor beta chains from one sample sequenced in a study of molecular identifiers for immune sequencing clone quantification. MiXCR, applied by TCRdb to the PCR reads, yields one record per CDR3 protein. This sample carries 600,000 to 650,000 distinct CDR3 sequences, about 20% of them seen once, and the ten largest clones take 0.85%. Sequences were obtained from naive CD8+ T cells from blood, with Jurkat cell RNA spiked in. The subset was: FACS-sorted CD8+CD4-CCR7+CD45RA+ naive T cells. Source of these receptors: a human donor in good health. Some libraries in this study had Jurkat cell RNA spiked in.

A note on this clonotype: A clone one base away is much larger, so this may be a read error. The chain is built from TRBV19 and TRBJ1-5, with D unclear. Trimming pared 2 bases from V and 9 bases from J, leaving 14 bases between. Germline CDR1 is LNHDA and CDR2 is SQIVND (reference sequence). The CDR3 sequence is 14 residues long. The CDR3 DNA reads as TGTGCCAGTAGTATAATACTGGGAGGTCCGCCCCAGCATTTT. Its translation is CASSIILGGPPQHF.

The CDR3 here is CASSRSGSANPFDEQFF. CDR3 coding DNA: TGTGCCAGCAGCCGGAGCGGGAGCGCGAACCCCTTCGATGAGCAGTTCTTC. The chain combines TRBV12-3 or TRBV12-4 with TRBJ2-1, with TRBD2 matching 8 bases. This CDR3 contains 17 residues. J was trimmed by 8 bases and V by 6 bases; bases with no gene match: 18.

Of note for this clonotype: This clone may be a read error of a much larger clone one base away. This rearrangement joins TRBV28 to TRBJ2-7; TRBD1 might be the D (8 bases). Trimming removed 5 bases at V and 3 bases at J, with 17 bases between. Germline V gene lookup returns CDR1 MDHEN and CDR2 SYDVKM. This CDR3 is 15 amino acids long. This CDR3 reads CASSTHRGGSYEQYF. CDR3 DNA sequence: TGTGCCAGCAGTACCCACAGGGGGGGAAGCTACGAGCAGTACTTC.

This clonotype was found once. This may stem from a read error, because a much larger clone lies one nucleotide away. The genes are TRBV7-9 and TRBJ2-3; 13 nucleotides line up with TRBD2. The CDR3 runs 18 residues. The germline V gene has CDR1 SEHNR and CDR2 FQNEAQ (reference sequence). The DNA for the CDR3 is TGCGCCAGCAGCCAAGAGGGGACTAGCGGGGCCGGCACAGATACGCAGTATTTT. Protein sequence: CASSQEGTSGAGTDTQYF.

As to this clonotype: One end of the junction is discordant with germline, which a read error may explain. The chain couples TRBV4-1 to TRBJ1-1; no clear D gene. The germline CDR1 and CDR2 sequences are MGHRA and YSYEKL. The CDR3 is made up of 13 amino acids. CDR3 in DNA: TGCGCCTGCAGCCAACAGCCGAACACCGAAGCTTTCTTT. Translating it yields CACSQQPNTEAFF.

V and J are TRBV19 and TRBJ2-7, with TRBD2 matching over 8 bases. This CDR3 has 15 amino acids. The V gene end was trimmed by 3 bases and the J gene end by 9 bases; junction bases not matched to a gene: 13. CDR1 and CDR2 (germline): LNHDA, SQIVND (reference sequence). This CDR3 is CASSMGSGSPLGQYF. In nucleotides, the CDR3 is TGTGCCAGTAGTATGGGAAGCGGGAGCCCTCTCGGGCAGTACTTC.

The chain has TRBV7-7 and TRBJ2-3; 10 positions agree with TRBD2. The V gene's germline CDR1 is SSHAT and CDR2 FNYEAQ (reference sequence). The V and J ends lost 1 base and 3 bases, in that order; junction bases with no gene match: 4. The CDR3 loop spans 16 amino acids. The CDR3 sequence: CASSLGLAGETDTQYF. The DNA of the CDR3 is TGTGCCAGCAGCTTAGGGCTAGCGGGGGAGACAGATACGCAGTATTTT.

This clonotype was seen repeatedly, ten times or more. This chain links TRBV7-9 with TRBJ2-1; D gene ambiguous. Trimming pared 3 bases from V and 5 bases from J, leaving 8 bases between. The CDR3 has 13 amino acids. Germline loops: CDR1 SEHNR, CDR2 FQNEAQ (reference sequence). The CDR3 region is CASSFPSHNEQFF. CDR3 DNA: TGTGCCAGCAGCTTCCCGTCCCACAATGAGCAGTTCTTC.

This clonotype was counted only a few times. V and J are TRBV24-1 and TRBJ2-3; 8 nucleotides align to TRBD1. After removal of 7 bases from V and 6 bases from J, the junction contained 5 bases not matched to a gene. Germline CDR1 reads KGHDR; CDR2 reads SFDVKD. The CDR3 is 13 residues long. The CDR3 sequence is CATRDRDWDTQYF. The DNA for the CDR3 is TGTGCCACCAGGGACAGGGATTGGGATACGCAGTATTTT.

For this clonotype: Since a much larger clone is just one base distant, this may be a read error. The rearrangement uses TRBV7-2 and TRBJ2-1, with 11 positions matching TRBD2. The germline V gene has CDR1 SGHTA and CDR2 FQGNSA. This CDR3 comprises 15 residues. CDR3 nucleotides: TGTGCCAGCAGGTCCCTAGCGGGGGGCTTTGTTGAGAAGTTCTTC. Amino acid sequence: CASRSLAGGFVEKFF.